These 3 T cell receptor beta chains were all obtained from the same sample, sequenced in a study of T-cell reconstitution after alpha-beta-depleted transplantation in children. Unique molecular identifiers were incorporated when the TCRbeta library was constructed. TCRdb fed the PCR reads into MiXCR, producing one record per CDR3 protein. The data hold 150,000 to 200,000 distinct CDR3 sequences, with 6.5% to 7.5% observed a single time. This specimen consisted of PBMCs from the stem cell graft donor, obtained from the stem cell graft. The receptors shown here come from a human donor who donated a stem cell graft to a child with Wiskott-Aldrich syndrome.

This clonotype was recorded at least ten times. V gene TRBV3-1 combines with J gene TRBJ2-1, with D possibly TRBD2 on 7 matching bases. CDR3 length equals 15 residues. The germline V gene has CDR1 LGHDT and CDR2 YNNKEL (reference sequence). V was pared by 6 bases and J by 2 bases, with 14 bases between. The CDR3 nucleotides read TGTGCCAGCAGGAGAGGGGGGGTAACCTACAATGAGCAGTTCTTC. Protein: CASRRGGVTYNEQFF.

The table lists this clonotype with many counts. The chain uses TRBV2 and TRBJ1-2; D is perhaps TRBD1 (5 bases). Germline lookup yields CDR1 SNHLY and CDR2 FYNNEI. The CDR3 length is 13 residues. Trimming shortened V by 3 bases and J by 2 bases, and 7 bases separated the two germline ends. The chain's CDR3 is CASSEGQNYGYTF. The CDR3 nucleotides are TGTGCCAGCAGTGAGGGGCAGAACTATGGCTACACCTTC.

The V and J genes are TRBV28 and TRBJ1-1, with D possibly TRBD1 on 5 matching bases. The CDR3 is 13 residues long. V was trimmed by 6 bases and J by 1 base, leaving 9 bases between them. The germline gives CDR1 MDHEN, CDR2 SYDVKM. The CDR3 DNA reads as TGTGCCAGCAGGCTGGGGCCGAACACTGAAGCTTTCTTT. Encoded protein: CASRLGPNTEAFF.